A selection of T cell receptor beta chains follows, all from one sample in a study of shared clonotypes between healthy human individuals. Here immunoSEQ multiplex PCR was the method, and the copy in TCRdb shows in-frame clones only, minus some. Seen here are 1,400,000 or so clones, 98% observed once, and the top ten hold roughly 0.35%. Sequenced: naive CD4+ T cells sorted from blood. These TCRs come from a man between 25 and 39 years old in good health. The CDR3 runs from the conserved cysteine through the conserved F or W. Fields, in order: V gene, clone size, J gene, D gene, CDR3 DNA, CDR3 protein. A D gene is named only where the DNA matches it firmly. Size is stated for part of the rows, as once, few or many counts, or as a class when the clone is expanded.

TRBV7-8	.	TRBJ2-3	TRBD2	TGTGCCAGCAGCCCACTAGCGGGAAGCACAGATACGCAGTATTTT	CASSPLAGSTDTQYF
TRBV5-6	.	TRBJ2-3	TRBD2	TGTGCCAGCAGTTATCTAGCGGCCGAAAATGTATATACGCAGTATTTT	CASSYLAAENVYTQYF
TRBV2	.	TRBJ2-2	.	TGTGCCAACAGAGACCCGATGAACACCGGGGAGCTGTTTTTT	CANRDPMNTGELFF
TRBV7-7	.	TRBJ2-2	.	TGTGCCAGCAGCGCATACGTCTCTAGCCTTAACACCGGGGAGCTGTTTTTT	CASSAYVSSLNTGELFF
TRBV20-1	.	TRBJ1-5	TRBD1	TGCAGTGGCCAGCGAGGGGGCGCGCAACATTTT	CSGQRGGAQHF
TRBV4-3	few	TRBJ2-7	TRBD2	TGCGCCAGCAGCCAGGGACTAGCGGGAGACGAGCAGTACTTC	CASSQGLAGDEQYF
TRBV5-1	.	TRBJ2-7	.	TGCGCCAGCAGCAGAGGTGGCGCGGGGGAGCAGTACTTC	CASSRGGAGEQYF
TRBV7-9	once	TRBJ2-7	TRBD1	TGTGCCAGCAGCCATACCGGGACAGGGGGTTACGAGCAGTACTTC	CASSHTGTGGYEQYF
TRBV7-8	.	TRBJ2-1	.	TGTGCCAGCAGCTTAAGTAGCGGTTACAATGAGCAGTTCTTC	CASSLSSGYNEQFF
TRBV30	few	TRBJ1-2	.	TGTGCCTGGAGGGAAGCGGGCATTCCCCTGGAGTATGGCTACACCTTC	CAWREAGIPLEYGYTF
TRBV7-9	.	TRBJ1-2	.	TGTGCCAGCAGCTTTGGTACCCAGGGAAATGGCTACACCTTC	CASSFGTQGNGYTF
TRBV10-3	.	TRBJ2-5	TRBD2	TGTGCCACCGGACTAGCGCCTCAAGAGACCCAGTACTTC	CATGLAPQETQYF
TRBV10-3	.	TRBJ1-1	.	TGTGCCATCAGGCAGGGGCAGAACACTGAAGCTTTCTTT	CAIRQGQNTEAFF
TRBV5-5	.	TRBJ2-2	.	TGTGCCAGCAGGGCTGGACTCCCTTTCACCGGGGAGCTGTTTTTT	CASRAGLPFTGELFF
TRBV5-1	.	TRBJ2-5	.	TGCGCCAGCAGCTTCCCAGGCCAAGAGACCCAGTACTTC	CASSFPGQETQYF
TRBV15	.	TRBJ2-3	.	TGTGCCACCAGCCACCCCAGGGATACGCAGTATTTT	CATSHPRDTQYF
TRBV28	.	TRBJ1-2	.	TGTGCCAGCAGTACGGGACCCGAACGCTACACCTTC	CASSTGPERYTF
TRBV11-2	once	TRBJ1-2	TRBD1	TGTGCCAGCAGCCACGGACAGGGGGCTCTTTCTGGCTACACCTTC	CASSHGQGALSGYTF
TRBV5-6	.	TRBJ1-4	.	TGTGCCAGCAGCTTGGAGGTGACTAATGAAAAACTGTTTTTT	CASSLEVTNEKLFF
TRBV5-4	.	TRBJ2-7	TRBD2	TGTGCCAGCAGCCCCGGGACTAGCGGGGGGATCTACGAGCAGTACTTC	CASSPGTSGGIYEQYF
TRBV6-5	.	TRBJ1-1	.	TGTGCCAGCAGTTTTTGGCCTAACACCGACACTGAAGCTTTCTTT	CASSFWPNTDTEAFF
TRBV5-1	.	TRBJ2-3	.	TGCGCCAGCAGCTTGGAATCTCCAGTTCCAGATACGCAGTATTTT	CASSLESPVPDTQYF
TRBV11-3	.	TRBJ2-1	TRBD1	TGTGCCAGCAGCTTAGGGGACAGGGGAGACAATGAGCAGTTCTTC	CASSLGDRGDNEQFF
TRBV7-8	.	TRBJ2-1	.	TGTGCCAGCAGCTCAAGGGTTCCCTGGGATGAGCAGTTCTTC	CASSSRVPWDEQFF
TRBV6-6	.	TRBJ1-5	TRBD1	TGTGCCATCGGGACAGGGCATCAGCCCCAGCATTTT	CAIGTGHQPQHF
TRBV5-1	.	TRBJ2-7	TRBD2	TGCGCCAAACGAGCTAGCGGAGACAGATCCTACGAGCAGTACTTC	CAKRASGDRSYEQYF
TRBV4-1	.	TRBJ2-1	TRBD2	TGCGCCAGCAGCCAAGAGAGAGAAGCGGGAGAGCGCAATGAGCAGTTCTTC	CASSQEREAGERNEQFF
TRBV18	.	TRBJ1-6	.	TGTGCCAGCTCGCCTGACAGTTCACCCCTCCACTTT	CASSPDSSPLHF
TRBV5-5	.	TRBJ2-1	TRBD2	TGTGCCAGCAGAGCGGGAGTCACCTACAATGAGCAGTTCTTC	CASRAGVTYNEQFF
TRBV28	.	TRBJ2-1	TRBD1	TGTGCCAGCAGCGATAGGACAGGGGGATTCTCCTACAATGAGCAGTTCTTC	CASSDRTGGFSYNEQFF
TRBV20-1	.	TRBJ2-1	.	TGCAGTGCTGGGGGAGAGCAGTTCTTC	CSAGGEQFF
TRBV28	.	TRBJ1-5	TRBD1	TGTGCCAGCAGTTTTGGGGACAGGGGACGTTCTGAGCCCCAGCATTTT	CASSFGDRGRSEPQHF
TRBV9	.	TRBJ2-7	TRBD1	TGTGCCAGCAGCGCGACAGGGTTCCACGAGCAGTACTTC	CASSATGFHEQYF
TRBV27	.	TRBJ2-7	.	TGTGCCAGCAGCCCTTTAACAGGCTCCTACGAGCAGTACTTC	CASSPLTGSYEQYF
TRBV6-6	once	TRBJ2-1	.	TGTGCCAGCAGTTACTCGACAGGTCCACCCTACAATGAGCAGTTCTTC	CASSYSTGPPYNEQFF
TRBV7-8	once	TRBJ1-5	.	TGTGCCAGCAGCTTCGGAAGGGATCAGCCCCAGCATTTT	CASSFGRDQPQHF
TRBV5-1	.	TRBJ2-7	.	TGCGCCAGCAGCTTGGGAGGGGCGTACTACGAGCAGTACTTC	CASSLGGAYYEQYF
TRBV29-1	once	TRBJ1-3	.	TGCAGCGTTGTTATAGGGGCTGGAAACACCATATATTTT	CSVVIGAGNTIYF
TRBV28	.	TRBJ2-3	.	TGTGCCAGCAGCTCCCGGGGAGGATCGGATACGCAGTATTTT	CASSSRGGSDTQYF
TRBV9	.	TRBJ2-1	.	TGTGCCAGCAGCGTAGCTGGCGACCCCTACAATGAGCAGTTCTTC	CASSVAGDPYNEQFF
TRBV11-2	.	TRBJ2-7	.	TGTGCCAGCAGCTTAGCCGGGGGAAACACCATACACTACGAGCAGTACTTC	CASSLAGGNTIHYEQYF
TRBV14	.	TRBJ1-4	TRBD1	TGTGCCAGCAGCCTAGGGACAGGGGGCGTGGATGAAAAACTGTTTTTT	CASSLGTGGVDEKLFF
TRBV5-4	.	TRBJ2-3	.	TGTGCCAGCAGCACGCAGGCAGATACGCAGTATTTT	CASSTQADTQYF
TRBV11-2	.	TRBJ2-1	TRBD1	TGTGCCAGCAGCTTAGGGACAGGGGGGTCCAATGAGCAGTTCTTC	CASSLGTGGSNEQFF
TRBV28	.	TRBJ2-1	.	TGTGCCAGCAAAGTAGCCCCTGGGAATGAGCAGTTCTTC	CASKVAPGNEQFF
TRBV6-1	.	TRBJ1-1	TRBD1	TGTGCCAGCAGCCGAGACGACAGGGTCGGGGAAGCTTTCTTT	CASSRDDRVGEAFF
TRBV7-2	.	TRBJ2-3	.	TGTGCCAGCAGCTTAAATGCCTACACAGATACGCAGTATTTT	CASSLNAYTDTQYF
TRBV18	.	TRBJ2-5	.	TGTGCCAGCTCACCGGGGGCACGTCAAGAGACCCAGTACTTC	CASSPGARQETQYF
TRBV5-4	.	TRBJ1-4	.	TGTGCCAGCAGCCTCGACATAACTAATGAAAAACTGTTTTTT	CASSLDITNEKLFF
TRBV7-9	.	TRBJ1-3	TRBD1	TGTGCCAGCAGCCTCACAGGGGCTGGAAACACCATATATTTT	CASSLTGAGNTIYF
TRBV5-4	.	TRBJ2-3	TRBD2	TGTGCCAGCAGCTTGGATATCGGGGGGAGCACAGATACGCAGTATTTT	CASSLDIGGSTDTQYF
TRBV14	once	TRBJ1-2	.	TGTGCCAGCAGCCAAGGGTTGATGGGTTACGAAGCTAACTATGGCTACACCTTC	CASSQGLMGYEANYGYTF
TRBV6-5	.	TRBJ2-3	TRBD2	TGTGCCAGCAGCTTACTAGCGGGACGCACAGATACGCAGTATTTT	CASSLLAGRTDTQYF